This T cell receptor beta chain was retrieved from a study of Ad26.COV2.S vaccination and SARS-CoV-2 variants. On the study more broadly: Within the COV1001 Ad26.COV2.S trial arm, the donor was enrolled. The study's findings and limits: Marked by substantial breadth, spike-specific CD8+ and CD4+ T cell responses were reportedly seen after vaccination.

Indicated treatment: some 19 received Ad26.COV2.S at low or high dose, single or two shots; about 5 received placebo; per-sample allocation not given. Material that was analyzed had been drawn on day 63 after the first vaccine or placebo injection. The donor was a Boston adult aged 18-55 years. Expression of Wuhan-strain SARS-CoV-2 spike came from the Ad26 vector that formed the vaccine. V was trimmed by 3 bases and J by 5 bases, leaving 7 bases between them. Germline CDR1 and CDR2: MDHEN and SYDVKM. There are 12 residues in the CDR3. For this clone: The antigen is unknown.

Here immunoSEQ multiplex PCR was the method, and the copy in TCRdb shows in-frame clones only, minus some. The table shows about 480,000 clones, with around 88% occurring only once. This rearrangement joins TRBV28 to TRBJ1-1; tentative D call: TRBD1 (5 bases). This TCR derives from a person aged 18-65 years who received the Ad26.COV2.S COVID-19 vaccine or a placebo. The material was peripheral blood, obtained in a trial of Ad26.COV2.S vaccine versus placebo. The CDR3 nucleotides read TGTGCCAGCAGTTTGGGGGAAACTGAAGCTTTCTTT. Translation: CASSLGETEAFF.